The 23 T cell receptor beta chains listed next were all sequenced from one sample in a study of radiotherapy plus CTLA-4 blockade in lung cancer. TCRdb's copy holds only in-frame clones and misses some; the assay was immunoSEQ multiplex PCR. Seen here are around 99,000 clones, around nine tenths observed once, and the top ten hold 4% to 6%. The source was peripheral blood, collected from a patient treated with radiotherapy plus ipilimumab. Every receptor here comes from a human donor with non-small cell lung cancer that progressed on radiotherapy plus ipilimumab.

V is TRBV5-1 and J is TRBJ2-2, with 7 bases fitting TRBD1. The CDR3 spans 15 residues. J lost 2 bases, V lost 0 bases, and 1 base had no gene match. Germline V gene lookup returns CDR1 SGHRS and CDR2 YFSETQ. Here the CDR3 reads CASSLGDRNTGELFF. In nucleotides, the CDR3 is TGCGCCAGCAGCTTGGGGGACAGAAACACCGGGGAGCTGTTTTTT. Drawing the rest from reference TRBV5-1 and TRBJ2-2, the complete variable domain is KAGVTQTPRYLIKTRGQQVTLSCSPISGHRSVSWYQQTPGQGLQFLFEYFSETQRNKGNFPGRFSGRQFSNSRSEMNVSTLELGDSALYLCASSLGDRNTGELFFGEGSRLTVL.

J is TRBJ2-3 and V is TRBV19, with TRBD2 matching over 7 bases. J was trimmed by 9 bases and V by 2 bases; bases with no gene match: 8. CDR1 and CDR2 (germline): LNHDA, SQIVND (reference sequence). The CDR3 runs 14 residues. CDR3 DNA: TGTGCCAGTAGTATACTAGCGGAGGTCCCGACGCAGTATTTT. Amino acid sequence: CASSILAEVPTQYF.

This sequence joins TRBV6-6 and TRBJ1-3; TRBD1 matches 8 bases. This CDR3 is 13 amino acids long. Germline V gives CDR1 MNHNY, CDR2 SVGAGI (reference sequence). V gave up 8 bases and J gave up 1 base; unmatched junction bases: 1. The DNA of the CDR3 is TGTGCCAGCCAGGGGGCGTCTGGAAACACCATATATTTT. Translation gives CASQGASGNTIYF.

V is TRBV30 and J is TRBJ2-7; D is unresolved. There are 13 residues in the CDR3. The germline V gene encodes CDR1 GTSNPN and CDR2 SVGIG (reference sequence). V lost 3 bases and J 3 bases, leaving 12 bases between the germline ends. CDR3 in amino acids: CAWRKGDCYEQYF. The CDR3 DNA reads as TGTGCCTGGAGAAAGGGTGATTGCTACGAGCAGTACTTC.

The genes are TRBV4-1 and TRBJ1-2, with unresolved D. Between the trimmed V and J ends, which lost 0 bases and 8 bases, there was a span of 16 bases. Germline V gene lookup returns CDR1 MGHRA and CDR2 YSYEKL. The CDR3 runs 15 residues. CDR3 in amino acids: CASSQEDPPTSGYTF. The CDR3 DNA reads TGCGCCAGCAGCCAAGAGGATCCTCCAACGAGCGGCTACACCTTC.

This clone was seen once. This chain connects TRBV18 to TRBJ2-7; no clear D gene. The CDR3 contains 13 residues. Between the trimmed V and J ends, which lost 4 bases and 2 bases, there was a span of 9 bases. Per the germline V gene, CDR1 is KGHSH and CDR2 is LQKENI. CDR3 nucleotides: TGTGCCAGCTCACTGGGCACAGCCTACGAGCAGTACTTC. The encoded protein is CASSLGTAYEQYF.

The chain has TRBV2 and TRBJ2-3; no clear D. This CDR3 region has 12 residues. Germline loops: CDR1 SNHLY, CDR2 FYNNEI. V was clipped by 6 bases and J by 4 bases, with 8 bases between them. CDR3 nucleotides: TGTGCCAGCAGCGATATCTCAGATACGCAGTATTTT. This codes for CASSDISDTQYF.

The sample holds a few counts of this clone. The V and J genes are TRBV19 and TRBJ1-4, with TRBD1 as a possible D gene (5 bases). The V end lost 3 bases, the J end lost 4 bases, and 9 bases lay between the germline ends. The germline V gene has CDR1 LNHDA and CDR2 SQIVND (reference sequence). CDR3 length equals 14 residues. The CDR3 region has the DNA TGTGCCAGTAGTATTACCAGGGTTAATGAAAAACTGTTTTTT. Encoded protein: CASSITRVNEKLFF.

CDR3 loop: CASSPHLAGGLSSYNEQFF. DNA of the CDR3: TGTGCCAGCAGCCCCCACCTAGCGGGAGGGCTAAGCTCCTACAATGAGCAGTTCTTC. The chain links TRBV9 to TRBJ2-1; TRBD2 aligns across 12 bases. In germline, CDR1 is SGDLS, CDR2 YYNGEE. The CDR3 contains 19 residues. V trimming: 4 bases; J trimming: 0 bases; junction bases outside the gene matches: 11.

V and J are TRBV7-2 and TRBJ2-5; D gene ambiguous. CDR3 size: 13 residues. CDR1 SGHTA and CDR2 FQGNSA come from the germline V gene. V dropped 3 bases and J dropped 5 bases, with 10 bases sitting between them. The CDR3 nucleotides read TGTGCCAGCAGCTTGGGTTACGGGGAGACCCAGTACTTC. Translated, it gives CASSLGYGETQYF.

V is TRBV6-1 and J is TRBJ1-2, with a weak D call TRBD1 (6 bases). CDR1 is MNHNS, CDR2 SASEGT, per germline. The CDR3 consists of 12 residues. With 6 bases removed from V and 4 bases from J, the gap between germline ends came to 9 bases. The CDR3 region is CASRGQIYGYTF. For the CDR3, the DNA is TGTGCCAGCAGGGGACAAATCTATGGCTACACCTTC.

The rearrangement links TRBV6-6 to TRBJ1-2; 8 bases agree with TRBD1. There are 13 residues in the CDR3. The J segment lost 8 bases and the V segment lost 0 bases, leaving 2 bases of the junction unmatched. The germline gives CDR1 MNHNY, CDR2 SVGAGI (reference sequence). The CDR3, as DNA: TGTGCCAGCAGTTACTCGTCAGGGGGCGGCTACACCTTC. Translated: CASSYSSGGGYTF.

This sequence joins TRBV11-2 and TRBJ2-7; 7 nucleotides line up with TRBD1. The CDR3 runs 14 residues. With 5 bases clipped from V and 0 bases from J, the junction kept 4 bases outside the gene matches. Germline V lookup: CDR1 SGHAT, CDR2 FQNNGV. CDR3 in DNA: TGTGCCAGCAGCCTGGACAGGAGCTCCTACGAGCAGTACTTC. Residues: CASSLDRSSYEQYF.

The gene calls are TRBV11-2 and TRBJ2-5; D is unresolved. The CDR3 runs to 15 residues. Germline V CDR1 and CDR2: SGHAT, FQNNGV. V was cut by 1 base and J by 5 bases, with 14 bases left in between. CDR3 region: CASSLGTVYAETQYF. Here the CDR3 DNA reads TGTGCCAGCAGCTTAGGGACCGTCTACGCGGAGACCCAGTACTTC.

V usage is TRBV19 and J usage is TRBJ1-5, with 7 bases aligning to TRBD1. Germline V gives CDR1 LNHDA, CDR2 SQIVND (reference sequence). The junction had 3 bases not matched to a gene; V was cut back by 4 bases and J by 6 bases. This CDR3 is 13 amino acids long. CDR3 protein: CASSTDRVQPQHF. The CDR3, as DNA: TGTGCCAGTAGTACCGACAGGGTTCAGCCCCAGCATTTT.

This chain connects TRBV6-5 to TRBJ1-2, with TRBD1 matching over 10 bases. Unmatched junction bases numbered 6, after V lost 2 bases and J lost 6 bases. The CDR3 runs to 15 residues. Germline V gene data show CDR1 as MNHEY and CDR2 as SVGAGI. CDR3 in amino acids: CASSYRDRGGNGYTF. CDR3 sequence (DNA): TGTGCCAGCAGTTACAGGGACAGGGGAGGGAATGGCTACACCTTC.

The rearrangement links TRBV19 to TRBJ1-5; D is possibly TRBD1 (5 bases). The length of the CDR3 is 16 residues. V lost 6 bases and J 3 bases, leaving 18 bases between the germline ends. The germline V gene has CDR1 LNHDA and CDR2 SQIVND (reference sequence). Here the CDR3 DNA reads TGTGCCAGTAGCCTCCTCGAGGGGCGGAACAATCAGCCCCAGCATTTT. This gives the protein CASSLLEGRNNQPQHF. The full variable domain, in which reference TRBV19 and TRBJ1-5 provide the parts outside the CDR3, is DGGITQSPKYLFRKEGQNVTLSCEQNLNHDAMYWYRQDPGQGLRLIYYSQIVNDFQKGDIAEGYSVSREKKESFPLTVTSAQKNPTAFYLCASSLLEGRNNQPQHFGDGTRLSIL.

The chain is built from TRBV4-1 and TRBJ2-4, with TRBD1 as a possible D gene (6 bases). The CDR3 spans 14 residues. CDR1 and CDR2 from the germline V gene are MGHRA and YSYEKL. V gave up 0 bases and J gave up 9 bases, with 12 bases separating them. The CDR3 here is CASSQDRGVSIQYF. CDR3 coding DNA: TGCGCCAGCAGCCAAGACAGGGGAGTTTCCATTCAGTACTTC.

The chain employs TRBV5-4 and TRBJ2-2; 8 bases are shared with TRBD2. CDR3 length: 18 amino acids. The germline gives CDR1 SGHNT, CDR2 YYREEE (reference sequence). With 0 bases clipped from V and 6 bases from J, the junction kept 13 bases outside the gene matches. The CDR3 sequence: CASSLAGTSPPIAGELFF. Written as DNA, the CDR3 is TGTGCCAGCAGCTTGGCCGGGACTAGTCCCCCGATCGCCGGGGAGCTGTTTTTT.

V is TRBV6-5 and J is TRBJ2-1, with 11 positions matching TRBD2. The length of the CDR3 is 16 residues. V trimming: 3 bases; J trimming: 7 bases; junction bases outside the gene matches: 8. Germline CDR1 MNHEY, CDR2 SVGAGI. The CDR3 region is CASSYFSGRAGNEQFF. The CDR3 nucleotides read TGTGCCAGCAGTTATTTTAGCGGGAGGGCGGGTAATGAGCAGTTCTTC.

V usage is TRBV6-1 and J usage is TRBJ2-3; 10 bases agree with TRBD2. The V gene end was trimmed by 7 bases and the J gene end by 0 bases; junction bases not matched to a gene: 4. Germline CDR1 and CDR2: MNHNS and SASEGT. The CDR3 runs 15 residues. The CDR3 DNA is TGTGCCAGCACCTCGGGACTAGCGAGCACAGATACGCAGTATTTT. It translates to CASTSGLASTDTQYF.

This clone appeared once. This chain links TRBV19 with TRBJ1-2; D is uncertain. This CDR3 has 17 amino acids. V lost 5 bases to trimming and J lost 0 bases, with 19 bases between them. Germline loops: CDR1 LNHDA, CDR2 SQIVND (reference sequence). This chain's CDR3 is CASSLRGRAETNYGYTF. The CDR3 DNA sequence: TGTGCCAGTAGTCTTAGAGGGAGGGCAGAAACTAACTATGGCTACACCTTC. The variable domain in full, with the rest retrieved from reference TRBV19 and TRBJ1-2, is DGGITQSPKYLFRKEGQNVTLSCEQNLNHDAMYWYRQDPGQGLRLIYYSQIVNDFQKGDIAEGYSVSREKKESFPLTVTSAQKNPTAFYLCASSLRGRAETNYGYTFGSGTRLTVV.

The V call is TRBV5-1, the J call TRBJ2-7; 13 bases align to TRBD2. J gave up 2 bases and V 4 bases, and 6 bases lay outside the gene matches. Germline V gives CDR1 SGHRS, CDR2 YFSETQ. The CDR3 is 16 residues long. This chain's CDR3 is CASSTGLAGEAYEQYF. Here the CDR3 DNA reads TGCGCCAGCAGCACCGGACTAGCGGGGGAGGCCTACGAGCAGTACTTC.